These T cell receptor beta chains were read from a single sample in a study of T cell responses to AZD1222 COVID-19 vaccine. TCRdb's table, derived via immunoSEQ multiplex PCR, lists solely in-frame clones and lacks some. This table holds about 86,000 clones, roughly 90% found once. The sequencing here drew on peripheral blood, taken 28 days after the second AZD1222 dose. The source of these receptors is an adult who received the AZD1222 COVID-19 vaccine. CDR3s include the opening cysteine and the closing phenylalanine or tryptophan. A D gene is named only where the DNA matches it firmly. Size is omitted from some rows. Given values are once, few, many or a class for expanded clones.

TRBD1,TRBV12-3/TRBV12-4,-,TRBJ2-1,TGTGCCAGCAGTCGCGACAGGGTCAGTGAGCAGTTCTTC,CASSRDRVSEQFF
TRBD1,TRBV11-2,-,TRBJ1-5,TGTGCCAGCAGCTTATGCAAACAGGGGAGAAGGCTGCATCAGCCCCAGCATTTT,CASSLCKQGRRLHQPQHF
-,TRBV11-2,-,TRBJ2-1,TGTGCCAGCAGCTTCAGACCAAGCGATGAGCAGTTCTTC,CASSFRPSDEQFF
TRBD2,TRBV2,-,TRBJ2-5,TGTGCCAGCAGAGTGATGGCGGGAGGTGAAGAGACCCAGTACTTC,CASRVMAGGEETQYF
-,TRBV4-3,-,TRBJ1-1,TGCGCCAGCAGTCTGGGGGCGGCTGAAGCTTTCTTT,CASSLGAAEAFF
-,TRBV30,-,TRBJ1-1,TGTGCCTGGAGGGTGAACACTGAAGCTTTCTTT,CAWRVNTEAFF
-,TRBV19,-,TRBJ2-2,TGTGCCAGCAAAAGGCCGGGTTGGGAGCTGTTTTTT,CASKRPGWELFF
-,TRBV5-4,few,TRBJ1-2,TGTGCCAGCTCCCGGTGGGCAGCTATTAACTATGGCTACACCTTC,CASSRWAAINYGYTF
-,TRBV11-2,-,TRBJ1-1,TGTGCCAGCAGCGCGCGGGGCGATAGAGGAGCTTTCTTT,CASSARGDRGAFF
TRBD1,TRBV6-5,-,TRBJ2-2,TGTGCCAGCAGTTACGGGGGACAGGAGAACACCGGGGAGCTGTTTTTT,CASSYGGQENTGELFF
-,TRBV28,-,TRBJ1-2,TGTGCCAGCACCCCAGGAAAATATGGCTACACCTTC,CASTPGKYGYTF
-,TRBV6-5,-,TRBJ1-5,TGTGCCAGCAGTTACGACAGCTCTAATCAGCCCCAGCATTTT,CASSYDSSNQPQHF
-,TRBV12-5,-,TRBJ1-5,TGTGCTAGTGGTTCCACCGGTCAGGGGCTCAATCAGCCCCAGCATTTT,CASGSTGQGLNQPQHF
-,TRBV7-3,-,TRBJ2-7,TGTGCCACGCAAGCCGACCCCGGGCAGGGCGAGCAGTACTTC,CATQADPGQGEQYF
TRBD1,TRBV7-8,-,TRBJ2-6,TGTGCCAGCAGCTTGGTCCTCGGAAAGGGGGCTTCTGGGGCCAACGTCCTGACTTTC,CASSLVLGKGASGANVLTF
TRBD1,TRBV3-1/TRBV3-2,-,TRBJ2-1,TGTGCCAGCAGCCGCGACAGGGGGAAGTACAATGAGCAGTTCTTC,CASSRDRGKYNEQFF
-,TRBV5-1,-,TRBJ1-3,TGCGCCAGCAGCTTGGACTTGGGGGCAGCTGGAAACACCATATATTTT,CASSLDLGAAGNTIYF
TRBD2,TRBV6-6,-,TRBJ2-4,TGTGCCAGCAGTTCCTTAGCGGGAGCCCCAAACATTCAGTACTTC,CASSSLAGAPNIQYF
TRBD1,TRBV2,-,TRBJ1-5,TGTGCCAGCATTGGACAGGGTGACCAGCCCCAGCATTTT,CASIGQGDQPQHF
-,TRBV2,few,TRBJ2-7,TGTGCCAGCAGTGAACAAGGGGAGACCTACGAGCAGTACTTC,CASSEQGETYEQYF
TRBD2,TRBV3-1/TRBV3-2,-,TRBJ2-7,TGTGCCAGCAGCCAATCCCGGCGGGAGCTCGAGCAGTACTTC,CASSQSRRELEQYF
TRBD1,TRBV5-5,-,TRBJ1-2,TGTGCCAGCAGCCCATCGACAGGGGAAAAGGGGGATGGCTACACCTTC,CASSPSTGEKGDGYTF
-,TRBV7-2,-,TRBJ1-1,TGTGCCAGCAGCCCCAGCCTGAGCGGGAACACTGAAGCTTTCTTT,CASSPSLSGNTEAFF
-,TRBV2,once,TRBJ1-3,TGTGCCAGCAGGGGCACGGACACCATATATTTT,CASRGTDTIYF
-,TRBV6-5,once,TRBJ1-4,TGTGCCAGCAGTTACTCGTATCGGGGTTCAGGTGAAAAACTGTTTTTT,CASSYSYRGSGEKLFF
-,TRBV6-2/TRBV6-3,-,TRBJ1-1,TGTGCCAGCAGTTGGAATGGGCGTGAAGCTTTCTTT,CASSWNGREAFF
-,TRBV6-2/TRBV6-3,-,TRBJ2-7,TGTGCCAGCAGTTACTCGATGGAGGGGGGATACGAGCAGTACTTC,CASSYSMEGGYEQYF
-,TRBV4-2,-,TRBJ2-3,TGTGCCAGCAGCCAAGATCGACGGGTGGGCACAGATACGCAGTATTTT,CASSQDRRVGTDTQYF
TRBD1,TRBV25-1,few,TRBJ1-2,TGTGCCAGCAGTGACCAGACAGGGAAGGATGGCTACACCTTC,CASSDQTGKDGYTF
TRBD2,TRBV6-4,once,TRBJ2-1,TGTGCCAGCAGTCTAAGCGGGGCCGATTACAATGAGCAGTTCTTC,CASSLSGADYNEQFF
-,TRBV29-1,-,TRBJ1-4,TGCAGCGTTGAAGATAGGCGCCAGGGAGGTGAAAAACTGTTTTTT,CSVEDRRQGGEKLFF
TRBD2,TRBV6-5,few,TRBJ2-3,TGTGCCAGCAGCCTAGCGGGAGGGAAAACAGATACGCAGTATTTT,CASSLAGGKTDTQYF
-,TRBV7-3,-,TRBJ2-1,TGTGCCAGCAGCTTAGGTGGGTGGGGAGACCACTACAATGAGCAGTTCTTC,CASSLGGWGDHYNEQFF
TRBD1,TRBV2,-,TRBJ1-5,TGTGCCAGCAGCGGGGACAGCCGGACTCAGCCCCAGCATTTT,CASSGDSRTQPQHF
-,TRBV11-3,-,TRBJ2-3,TGTGCCAGCAGCTTAGGTGGGACCCACACAGATACGCAGTATTTT,CASSLGGTHTDTQYF
-,TRBV29-1,-,TRBJ2-3,TGCAGCGTTCGAAGCCCTAGCACAGATACGCAGTATTTT,CSVRSPSTDTQYF